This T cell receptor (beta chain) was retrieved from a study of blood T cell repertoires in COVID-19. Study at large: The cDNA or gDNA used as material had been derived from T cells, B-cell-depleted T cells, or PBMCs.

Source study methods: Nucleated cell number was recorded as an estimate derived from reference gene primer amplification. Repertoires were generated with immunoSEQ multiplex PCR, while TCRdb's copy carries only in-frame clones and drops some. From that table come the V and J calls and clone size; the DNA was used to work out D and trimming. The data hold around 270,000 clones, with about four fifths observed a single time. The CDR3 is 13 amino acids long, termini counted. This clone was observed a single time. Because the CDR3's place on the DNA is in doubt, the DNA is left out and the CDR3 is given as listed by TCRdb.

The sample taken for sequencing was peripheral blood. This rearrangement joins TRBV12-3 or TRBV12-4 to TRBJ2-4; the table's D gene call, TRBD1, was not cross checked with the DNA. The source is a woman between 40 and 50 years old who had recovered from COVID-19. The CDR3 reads CASSFGAGSPAYF.